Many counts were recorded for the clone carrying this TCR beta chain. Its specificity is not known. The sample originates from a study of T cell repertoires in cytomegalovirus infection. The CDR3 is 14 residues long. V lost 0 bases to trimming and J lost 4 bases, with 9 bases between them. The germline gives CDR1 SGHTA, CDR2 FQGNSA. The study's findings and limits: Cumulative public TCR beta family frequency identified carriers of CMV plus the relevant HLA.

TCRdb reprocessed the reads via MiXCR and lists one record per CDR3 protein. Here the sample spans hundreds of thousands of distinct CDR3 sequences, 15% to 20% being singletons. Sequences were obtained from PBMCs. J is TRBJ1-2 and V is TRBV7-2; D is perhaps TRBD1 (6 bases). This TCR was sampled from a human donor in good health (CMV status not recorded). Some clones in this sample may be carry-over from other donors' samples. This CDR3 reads CASSLAGGIYGYTF. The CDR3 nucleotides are TGTGCCAGCAGCTTAGCGGGGGGCATCTATGGCTACACCTTC.